Detailed here is one TCR beta chain. The source of the sample is a study of OX40 agonist ivuxolimab in advanced cancers. CDR1 and CDR2 (germline): MDHEN, SYDVKM. Trimming took off 5 bases at V and 2 bases at J, with 10 bases between the two ends. There are 15 residues in the CDR3. Produced via immunoSEQ multiplex PCR; TCRdb's table is partial and in-frame only. The sample yields about 100,000 clones, 90% seen once. The chain uses TRBV28 and TRBJ2-6; perhaps D is TRBD1 or TRBD2 (5 bases each). The TCR originated in an adult with an advanced solid tumor such as melanoma, head and neck, liver or kidney cancer. The sample here was CD4+ or CD8+ T cells sorted from blood, taken in a trial of the OX40 agonist ivuxolimab. CDR3 in amino acids: CASSQGTTGANVLTF. The DNA for the CDR3 is TGTGCCAGCAGTCAAGGGACCACTGGGGCCAACGTCCTGACTTTC.